The 9 T cell receptor beta chains given below trace back to one sample, sequenced in a study of blood T cell repertoires in COVID-19. Profiled with immunoSEQ multiplex PCR; TCRdb holds only in-frame clones, not every one. The sample lists about 140,000 clones, 70% to 90% occurring once. The source material was peripheral blood. These receptors all stem from a woman aged 55 to 70 with acute or convalescent COVID-19.

The chain links TRBV7-8 to TRBJ1-5; the D is unclear. This CDR3 region has 15 residues. The germline gives CDR1 SGHVS, CDR2 FQNEAQ. Trimming removed 3 bases at V and 5 bases at J, with 14 bases between. CDR3: CASSLSMNLHQPQHF. CDR3 bases: TGTGCCAGCAGCTTGAGTATGAACCTTCATCAGCCCCAGCATTTT.

This rearrangement joins TRBV30 to TRBJ2-1; 7 bases are a match to TRBD2. The CDR3 has 16 amino acids. V gave up 6 bases and J gave up 5 bases; unmatched junction bases: 16. Germline V gene sequence: CDR1 GTSNPN, CDR2 SVGIG (reference sequence). CDR3 loop: CACVPSPSGPNNEQFF. The CDR3 nucleotides read TGTGCCTGCGTTCCCTCCCCTAGCGGTCCTAACAATGAGCAGTTCTTC.

V is TRBV5-1 and J is TRBJ1-2, with D perhaps matching TRBD1 (5 bases). Trimming cost V 0 bases and J 7 bases, with 13 bases left between them. The CDR3 has 14 amino acids. Looked up from germline, CDR1 is SGHRS and CDR2 is YFSETQ. CDR3: CASSLEGRVGGYTF. Written as DNA, the CDR3 is TGCGCCAGCAGCTTGGAGGGCAGGGTTGGTGGCTACACCTTC.

V is TRBV3-1 (or the pseudogene TRBV3-2) and J is TRBJ2-3; tentatively, D is TRBD2 (5 bases). The germline CDR1 and CDR2 sequences are LGHDT and YNNKEL (reference sequence). V was pared by 5 bases and J by 6 bases, with 24 bases between. This CDR3 is 17 amino acids long. CDR3 coding DNA: TGTGCCAGCAGCACCCCCCACGGCGCGGGCCTCCCCGATACGCAGTATTTT. Translated: CASSTPHGAGLPDTQYF.

The chain recombines TRBV6-4 with TRBJ2-3; 10 nucleotides align to TRBD2. There are 16 residues in the CDR3. Germline CDR1 is MRHNA and CDR2 is SNTAGT. The trim removed 5 bases at V and 5 bases at J, leaving 10 bases unmatched. This CDR3 is CASSRRGGTSVDTQYF. For the CDR3, the DNA is TGTGCCAGCAGTCGGAGGGGCGGGACTAGCGTAGATACGCAGTATTTT.

This chain joins TRBV15 and TRBJ1-2; D is possibly TRBD1 (5 bases). Trimming removed 0 bases at V and 8 bases at J, with 10 bases between. Germline V gene sequence: CDR1 LNHNV, CDR2 YYDKDF (reference sequence). This CDR3 has 13 amino acids. The CDR3 DNA reads TGTGCCACCAGCAGAGAGCGGGGGGGAGGCTACACCTTC. This codes for CATSRERGGGYTF.

The chain combines TRBV27 with TRBJ2-5; 8 bases agree with TRBD2. The germline CDR1 and CDR2 sequences are MNHEY and SMNVEV (reference sequence). The trim removed 3 bases at V and 2 bases at J, leaving 14 bases unmatched. This CDR3 comprises 18 residues. CDR3 sequence: CASSFPGAGATHQETQYF. CDR3 nucleotide sequence: TGTGCCAGCAGTTTTCCCGGAGCGGGGGCTACCCATCAAGAGACCCAGTACTTC.

The J gene is TRBJ1-5, the V gene TRBV6-4; TRBD1 agrees at 7 bases. The CDR3 has 14 amino acids. From germline, CDR1 is MRHNA and CDR2 SNTAGT. The junction had 6 bases not matched to a gene; V was cut back by 2 bases and J by 8 bases. The CDR3 nucleotides are TGTGCCAGCAGTGACGACAGGGCCTTGGAGCCCCAGCATTTT. Amino acid sequence: CASSDDRALEPQHF.

This clone occurred a few times. The genes are TRBV25-1 and TRBJ1-2; 7 bases are a match to TRBD1. Looked up from germline, CDR1 is MGHDK and CDR2 is SYGVNS. Germline trimming cut 6 bases from V and 4 bases from J; bases unmatched to any gene: 8. The CDR3 runs to 14 residues. DNA of the CDR3: TGTGCCAGCAGGATGGAAGGGGGCAGCTATGGCTACACCTTC. Its protein product is CASRMEGGSYGYTF.